The entry below describes one T cell receptor (beta chain). With 5 bases removed from V and 2 bases from J, the gap between germline ends came to 18 bases. The CDR3 is made up of 17 amino acids. Per the germline V gene, CDR1 is MNHNS and CDR2 is SASEGT. This sample was taken from a study of T cells in Graves' hyperthyroidism and ophthalmopathy. TCR beta CDR3 sequences were amplified from RNA transcripts. HTBI primers drove first-round RT-PCR of the TCR CDR3. MiXCR was run by TCRdb on the multiplex PCR reads, yielding one entry per CDR3 protein. The table records about 400,000 distinct CDR3 sequences, more than 13% of them present only once.

This TCR came from a woman aged 25 to 39 with Graves' hyperthyroidism. This rearrangement joins TRBV6-1 to TRBJ2-2; D gene uncertain. Specimen: blood. The CDR3, as DNA: TGTGCCAGCAGTCTACGGTCCTTGGGTCGTAACACCGGGGAGCTGTTTTTT. Translating gives CASSLRSLGRNTGELFF.